Shown below are 32 T cell receptor beta chains from a single sample sequenced in a study of blood T cell repertoires in COVID-19. The assay was immunoSEQ multiplex PCR, and TCRdb's table has in-frame clones only and misses some. The profile shows about 400,000 clones, approximately 86% of them singletons. Material: peripheral blood. The receptor source for this set is a woman in her sixties or seventies with COVID-19, enrolled during active disease.

This rearrangement joins TRBV18 to TRBJ1-1; D remains unclear. Trimming stripped 2 bases from V and 1 base from J, with 11 bases between. CDR3 size: 15 residues. Germline lookup yields CDR1 KGHSH and CDR2 LQKENI. Here the CDR3 reads CASSPSPVSNTEAFF. The DNA for the CDR3 is TGTGCCAGCTCACCAAGCCCGGTTTCGAACACTGAAGCTTTCTTT.

This clone has just one count. V usage is TRBV3-1 (or the pseudogene TRBV3-2) and J usage is TRBJ2-7; 7 bases agree with TRBD2. Germline CDR1 is LGHDT and CDR2 is YNNKEL (reference sequence). V was pared by 2 bases and J by 2 bases, with 6 bases of the junction left unmatched. This CDR3 comprises 15 residues. The CDR3 region is CASSQSGDLAYEQYF. The CDR3 DNA is TGTGCCAGCAGCCAAAGCGGGGATCTCGCCTACGAGCAGTACTTC.

The rearrangement joins TRBV18 to TRBJ2-1; the match to TRBD2 covers 12 bases. The ends lost 3 bases at V and 0 bases at J; junction bases unmatched: 6. Germline V lookup: CDR1 KGHSH, CDR2 LQKENI. The CDR3 is 18 amino acids. In DNA form, the CDR3 reads TGTGCCAGCTCACCCCTTGGACTAGCGGGGAACTCCTACAATGAGCAGTTCTTC. Encoded protein: CASSPLGLAGNSYNEQFF.

The V and J genes are TRBV9 and TRBJ2-1; D remains unclear. Germline CDR1 SGDLS, CDR2 YYNGEE. The V and J ends lost 3 bases and 4 bases respectively, with 8 bases between them. The CDR3 extends over 13 amino acids. The CDR3 loop is CASSALTYNEQFF. The CDR3 coding sequence is TGTGCCAGCAGCGCCCTTACTTACAATGAGCAGTTCTTC.

The chain is built from TRBV10-3 and TRBJ2-1; 10 nucleotides match TRBD2. The CDR3 extends over 14 amino acids. Per germline, CDR1 ENHRY and CDR2 SYGVKD. The V gene end was trimmed by 6 bases and the J gene end by 5 bases; junction bases not matched to a gene: 4. Here the CDR3 reads CAISGLAVNNEQFF. CDR3 nucleotide sequence: TGTGCCATCAGCGGACTAGCGGTAAACAATGAGCAGTTCTTC.

V usage is TRBV15 and J usage is TRBJ1-3; no firm D call. The CDR3 runs 14 residues. The germline CDR1 and CDR2 sequences are LNHNV and YYDKDF (reference sequence). Deletions cut 4 bases from V and 0 bases from J, with 7 bases between. CDR3 protein: CATSTLSSGNTIYF. The CDR3 DNA reads as TGTGCCACCAGCACGTTGAGCTCTGGAAACACCATATATTTT.

The CDR3 loop reads CAWSVSGGTHAFF. In DNA, the CDR3 is TGTGCCTGGAGTGTTTCAGGGGGAACCCACGCTTTCTTT. This chain links TRBV30 with TRBJ1-1; 7 bases line up with TRBD1. The germline V gene has CDR1 GTSNPN and CDR2 SVGIG (reference sequence). J lost 11 bases, V lost 0 bases, and 9 bases had no gene match. This CDR3 contains 13 residues.

The rearrangement links TRBV5-1 to TRBJ2-7, with D possibly being TRBD2 (6 bases). This CDR3 has 14 amino acids. With 6 bases removed from V and 3 bases from J, the gap between germline ends came to 16 bases. Germline CDR1 is SGHRS and CDR2 is YFSETQ. The CDR3 DNA reads TGCGCCAGCACCATCGGGGCGGGGTTCTACGAGCAGTACTTC. Its protein product is CASTIGAGFYEQYF. The full variable domain, with the rest looked up from reference TRBV5-1 and TRBJ2-7, is KAGVTQTPRYLIKTRGQQVTLSCSPISGHRSVSWYQQTPGQGLQFLFEYFSETQRNKGNFPGRFSGRQFSNSRSEMNVSTLELGDSALYLCASTIGAGFYEQYFGPGTRLTVT.

This clone has more than one count but fewer than ten. The chain joins TRBV19 to TRBJ1-2; 9 bases line up with TRBD1. Germline V lookup: CDR1 LNHDA, CDR2 SQIVND (reference sequence). The CDR3 is 17 amino acids. V shed 6 bases and J 4 bases; nucleotides not matched to a gene: 15. CDR3 sequence: CASRQPGQGRLIYGYTF. CDR3 DNA sequence: TGTGCCAGTAGACAACCGGGACAGGGACGTCTCATCTATGGCTACACCTTC.

The rearrangement uses TRBV5-1 and TRBJ2-2; 10 bases map to TRBD1. V shed 4 bases and J 5 bases; nucleotides not matched to a gene: 5. Germline CDR1 and CDR2: SGHRS and YFSETQ. CDR3 length: 15 residues. This CDR3 reads CASSEDRGRTGELFF. The CDR3 nucleotides are TGCGCCAGCAGCGAAGACAGGGGGCGAACCGGGGAGCTGTTTTTT.

This CDR3 is CASSKVFMTGGEDTQYF. The CDR3, as DNA: TGTGCCAGCAGCAAAGTGTTTATGACAGGGGGTGAAGATACGCAGTATTTT. The chain combines TRBV21-1 with TRBJ2-3; TRBD1 is taken as the D call from the table, unchecked against the DNA. TRBV21-1 is recorded as a pseudogene. The CDR3 extends over 17 amino acids.

The chain uses TRBV5-6 and TRBJ2-7; no reliable D call. The germline V gene has CDR1 SGHDT and CDR2 YYEEEE. CDR3 length: 14 residues. Trimming took off 0 bases at V and 7 bases at J, with 14 bases between the two ends. CDR3 in DNA: TGTGCCAGCAGCTTGGGGGCAGGTGGTTGGGAGCAGTACTTC. Protein: CASSLGAGGWEQYF.

The count of this clone is one. The chain employs TRBV7-2 and TRBJ2-7; 9 bases fit TRBD1. CDR3 length equals 15 residues. The junction had 7 bases not matched to a gene; V was cut back by 1 base and J by 6 bases. Per the germline V gene, CDR1 is SGHTA and CDR2 is FQGNSA. The CDR3, as DNA: TGTGCCAGCAGCTTAGACAGGGGGCGCGGGGGCGAGCAGTACTTC. Residues: CASSLDRGRGGEQYF.

The chain carries TRBV11-2 and TRBJ1-2, with 8 bases fitting TRBD1. Looked up from germline, CDR1 is SGHAT and CDR2 is FQNNGV. V was clipped by 1 base and J by 6 bases; unmatched bases: 4. The length of the CDR3 is 14 residues. CDR3 sequence: CASSLVVRGHGYTF. The CDR3 nucleotides read TGTGCCAGCAGCTTAGTGGTCAGGGGGCATGGCTACACCTTC.

V is TRBV14 and J is TRBJ2-2, with D possibly being TRBD1 (6 bases). This CDR3 comprises 19 residues. Per germline, CDR1 SGHDN and CDR2 FVKESK. The V end was cut by 1 base, the J end by 6 bases, with 24 bases between. The CDR3 region is CASSQVGVWDRRGPGELFF. For the CDR3, the DNA is TGTGCCAGCAGCCAAGTAGGGGTTTGGGACCGCAGGGGACCCGGGGAGCTGTTTTTT.

The chain combines TRBV28 with TRBJ2-7, with TRBD1 matching 8 bases. After removal of 5 bases from V and 2 bases from J, the junction contained 11 bases not matched to a gene. There are 16 residues in the CDR3. The germline V gene encodes CDR1 MDHEN and CDR2 SYDVKM. The CDR3 nucleotides are TGTGCCAGCAGTCGCATTCAGGGGGCGCGACCCTACGAGCAGTACTTC. This codes for CASSRIQGARPYEQYF.

The chain joins TRBV13 to TRBJ2-1; 16 nucleotides match TRBD2. Trimming cost V 5 bases and J 1 base; bases outside gene matches: 11. This CDR3 contains 20 residues. In germline, CDR1 is PRHDT, CDR2 FYEKMQ (reference sequence). The CDR3 is CASSPTPGLAGGVSYNEQFF. Here the CDR3 DNA reads TGTGCCAGCAGCCCCACCCCGGGACTAGCGGGGGGGGTATCCTACAATGAGCAGTTCTTC.

The J gene is TRBJ1-6, the V gene TRBV11-3, with a tentative D call TRBD1 (6 bases). This CDR3 has 17 residues. V lost 4 bases and J lost 6, with 19 bases in between. Germline V gene data show CDR1 as SGHNT and CDR2 as YENEEA. The chain's CDR3 is CASSSTQQGTGNSPLHF. The CDR3 coding sequence is TGTGCCAGCAGCTCCACACAACAGGGTACGGGTAATTCACCCCTCCACTTT. Looking up the rest from reference TRBV11-3 and TRBJ1-6 gives the full variable domain: EAGVVQSPRYKIIEKKQPVAFWCNPISGHNTLYWYLQNLGQGPELLIRYENEEAVDDSQLPKDRFSAERLKGVDSTLKIQPAELGDSAVYLCASSSTQQGTGNSPLHFGNGTRLTVT.

This chain connects TRBV19 to TRBJ2-2, with TRBD1 matching over 7 bases. Germline assignment: CDR1 LNHDA and CDR2 SQIVND (reference sequence). V dropped 0 bases and J dropped 6; count of bases not matched to a gene: 7. This CDR3 spans 16 amino acids. The DNA for the CDR3 is TGTGCCAGTAGTATAGACCAGACAGGGTTCTCCGGGGAGCTGTTTTTT. As protein: CASSIDQTGFSGELFF.

This clone was picked up one time. This chain joins TRBV7-8 and TRBJ1-2; D is unclear. Per germline, CDR1 SGHVS and CDR2 FQNEAQ. V was cut by 7 bases and J by 2 bases, with 14 bases left in between. This CDR3 is 14 amino acids long. The CDR3 nucleotides read TGTGCCAGCACCCCGGGAGGGCAAAACTATGGCTACACCTTC. Translation gives CASTPGGQNYGYTF.

The chain uses TRBV30 and TRBJ2-7; 8 bases line up with TRBD1. Per the germline V gene, CDR1 is GTSNPN and CDR2 is SVGIG (reference sequence). Trimming cost V 3 bases and J 2 bases; bases outside gene matches: 6. The CDR3 consists of 14 residues. The CDR3 DNA follows: TGTGCCTGGAGGCTCCGGGACAGGACCTACGAGCAGTACTTC. This gives the protein CAWRLRDRTYEQYF.

The V and J genes are TRBV4-2 and TRBJ1-5, with 7 nucleotides matching TRBD1. The CDR3 covers 16 residues. Germline-derived CDR1 and CDR2 are LGHNA and YNFKEQ. V shed 0 bases, J shed 2 bases, and the junction held 4 bases outside the gene matches. This CDR3 is CASSQEGTAGNQPQHF. DNA for the CDR3: TGTGCCAGCAGCCAAGAAGGGACAGCCGGCAATCAGCCCCAGCATTTT.

The genes are TRBV2 and TRBJ2-2; tentative D call: TRBD2 (5 bases). Germline assignment: CDR1 SNHLY and CDR2 FYNNEI. V was pared by 7 bases and J by 6 bases, with 15 bases between. The CDR3 extends over 14 amino acids. This CDR3 reads CASNPRVSSGELFF. The CDR3 DNA reads as TGTGCCAGCAACCCGAGGGTGAGCTCCGGGGAGCTGTTTTTT.

The chain combines TRBV3-1 (or the pseudogene TRBV3-2) with TRBJ2-1, with D possibly being TRBD1 (5 bases). V lost 1 base, J lost 7 bases, and 17 bases lay in between. This CDR3 region has 16 residues. Germline CDR1 is LGHDT and CDR2 is YNNKEL (reference sequence). Here the CDR3 DNA reads TGTGCCAGCAGCCAAGGCAGGGCCCTTAAAGATAATGAGCAGTTCTTC. It codes for CASSQGRALKDNEQFF.

The chain couples TRBV10-1 to TRBJ2-2; D is unresolved. Trimming shortened V by 6 bases and J by 0 bases, and 14 bases separated the two germline ends. Germline loops: CDR1 WNHNN, CDR2 SYGVQD (reference sequence). This CDR3 region has 16 residues. CDR3 bases: TGCGCCAGCAGCCCCCGTTCGGGTACGAACACCGGGGAGCTGTTTTTT. Amino acids: CASSPRSGTNTGELFF.

V and J are TRBV4-3 and TRBJ1-4, with TRBD1 identical over 7 bases. The V gene's germline CDR1 is LGHNA and CDR2 YSLEER. This CDR3 is 16 amino acids long. With V trimmed by 2 bases and J by 8 bases, 11 bases remained unmatched. The CDR3 reads CASSQTRTGLKEKLFF. The CDR3 nucleotides read TGCGCCAGCAGCCAAACCCGGACAGGTTTGAAGGAAAAACTGTTTTTT.

The chain recombines TRBV5-5 with TRBJ2-2; 10 nucleotides align to TRBD1. CDR1 SGHKS and CDR2 YYEKEE come from the germline V gene (reference sequence). The CDR3 has 19 residues. V shed 0 bases and J 0 bases; nucleotides not matched to a gene: 8. CDR3 in amino acids: CASSLVGTGVPANTGELFF. DNA for the CDR3: TGTGCCAGCAGCTTGGTAGGGACAGGGGTACCGGCGAACACCGGGGAGCTGTTTTTT.

V usage is TRBV5-5 and J usage is TRBJ1-1; D is unresolved. Germline V gene sequence: CDR1 SGHKS, CDR2 YYEKEE (reference sequence). The CDR3 consists of 14 residues. V was trimmed by 0 bases and J by 1 base, leaving 7 bases between them. The CDR3 DNA reads TGTGCCAGCAGCTTGGGGCGGTGGAACACTGAAGCTTTCTTT. Translation: CASSLGRWNTEAFF.

The gene calls are TRBV9 and TRBJ2-1, with TRBD2 matching over 13 bases. CDR3 length: 17 residues. CDR1 is SGDLS and CDR2 is YYNGEE in the germline V gene. V was pared by 3 bases and J by 4 bases, with 7 bases of the junction left unmatched. The CDR3 nucleotides are TGTGCCAGCAGCGCCAGGACTAGCGGGGGCCATTACAATGAGCAGTTCTTC. Translating it yields CASSARTSGGHYNEQFF.

This clone was counted between two and nine times. This rearrangement joins TRBV9 to TRBJ1-6, with TRBD1 matching 7 bases. Germline values: CDR1 SGDLS, CDR2 YYNGEE. Unmatched junction bases numbered 14, after V lost 2 bases and J lost 9 bases. This CDR3 spans 17 amino acids. The CDR3 bases are TGTGCCAGCAGCGTCGGACAGGCACAAAGTAGAGCTTCACCCCTCCACTTT. This gives the protein CASSVGQAQSRASPLHF.

The rearrangement joins TRBV6-5 to TRBJ1-6; D is unresolved. The CDR3 has 15 amino acids. With 8 bases removed from V and 6 bases from J, the gap between germline ends came to 17 bases. The V gene's germline CDR1 is MNHEY and CDR2 SVGAGI. The CDR3 DNA reads TGTGCCAGCGTACCTGAAGTACTTCGTAATTCACCCCTCCACTTT. Translation gives CASVPEVLRNSPLHF.

This clone was recorded once. This chain's CDR3 is CASSLDGGGTDTQYF. The CDR3 DNA sequence: TGTGCCAGCAGCTTAGACGGGGGAGGGACAGATACGCAGTATTTT. The chain recombines TRBV7-3 with TRBJ2-3; TRBD2 agrees at 7 bases. The CDR3 spans 15 residues. The junction had 5 bases not matched to a gene; V was cut back by 2 bases and J by 3 bases. CDR1 is SGHTA, CDR2 FQGTGA, per germline.